This is a list of T cell receptor beta chains from one sample in a study of blood T cell repertoires in COVID-19. TCRdb's copy holds only in-frame clones and misses some; the assay was immunoSEQ multiplex PCR. Among some 100,000 clones listed, 80% to 90% were seen once. Sequencing was performed on PBMCs or T cells enriched from blood (not recorded which). The receptors derive from a woman in her forties or fifties who had recovered from COVID-19. CDR3s leave out the opening cysteine and the closing phenylalanine or tryptophan. The order of the fields is CDR3 protein, V gene.

ASSFSYQETQY,TRBV5-6
ASSWQGKGPQH,TRBV5-6
ASSQDMQDPGNTIY,TRBV4-2
SVDRGNTGELF,TRBV29-1
ASSMLQLNQPQH,TRBV19
ASSFAAAGGPGELF,TRBV5-1
ASSLTSGTDTQY,TRBV2
ASSPRLAGGPHLSTDTQY,TRBV7-8
ASSPLTETNEKLF,TRBV28
ASSLQAGSYEQY,TRBV28
ASSKGTGGRDTQY,TRBV28
ASSESSGGYEQY,TRBV10-1
ASSLNPRGNTDTQY,TRBV7-3
ASRSAGTGGRRELH,TRBV28
ASTTRQLVNTEAF,TRBV19
ASSSMSNQPQH,TRBV28
ASRRDLTSYEQY,TRBV6-5
ASSFFAQGPGANVLT,TRBV7-3
ASISSRDSPLH,TRBV28
ASSFGGNYGYT,TRBV27